The clone carrying this TCR beta chain was counted once. Antigen specificity is unknown. The data were taken from a study of shared clonotypes between healthy human individuals. Study outcomes and limitations: Naive CD4 clonotype sharing across a handful of donors was about 5%.

Researchers ran the assay at a deep level. Generated by immunoSEQ multiplex PCR, the TCRdb table keeps only in-frame clones and is missing some. The table records 2 million to 2.5 million clones, approximately 94% of them present only once. CDR3 length equals 16 residues. The V gene end was trimmed by 7 bases and the J gene end by 6 bases; junction bases not matched to a gene: 16. Germline values: CDR1 MNHEY, CDR2 SMNVEV (reference sequence). The sample consisted of naive CD4+ T cells sorted from blood. Specified subset: CD45RA+ positively selected. The gene calls are TRBV27 and TRBJ2-7, with 9 bases identical to TRBD2. The source of this sequence is a man younger than 30 in good health. CDR3 sequence reads: CASTPQAGTSFSEQYF. DNA of the CDR3: TGTGCCAGCACCCCGCAGGCCGGGACTAGCTTCTCCGAGCAGTACTTC.